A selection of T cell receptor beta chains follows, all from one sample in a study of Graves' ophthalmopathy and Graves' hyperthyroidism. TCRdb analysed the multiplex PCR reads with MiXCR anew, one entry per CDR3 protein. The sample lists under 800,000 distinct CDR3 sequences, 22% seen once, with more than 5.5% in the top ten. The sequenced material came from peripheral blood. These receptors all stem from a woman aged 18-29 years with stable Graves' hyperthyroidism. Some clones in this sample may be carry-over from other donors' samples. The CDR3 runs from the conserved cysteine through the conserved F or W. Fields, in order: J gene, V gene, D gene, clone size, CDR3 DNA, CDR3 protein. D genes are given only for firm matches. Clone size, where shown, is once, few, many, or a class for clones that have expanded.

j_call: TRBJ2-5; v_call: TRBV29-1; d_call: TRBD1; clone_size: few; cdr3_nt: TGCAGCGTGACAGGGGCTCAAGAGACCCAGTACTTC; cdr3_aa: CSVTGAQETQYF
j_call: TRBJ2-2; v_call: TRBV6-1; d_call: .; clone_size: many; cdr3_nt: TGTGCCAGCAGTGAACAGGTCACCGGGGAGCTGTTTTTT; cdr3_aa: CASSEQVTGELFF
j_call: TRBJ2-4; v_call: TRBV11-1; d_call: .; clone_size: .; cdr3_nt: TGTGCCAGCAGACCCCCGGGGAAAAACATTAAGTACTTC; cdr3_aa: CASRPPGKNIKYF
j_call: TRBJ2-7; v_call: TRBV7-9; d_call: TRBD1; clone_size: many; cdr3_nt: TGTGCCAGCAGCGACAGGGGGTCCTACGAGCAGTACTTC; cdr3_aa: CASSDRGSYEQYF
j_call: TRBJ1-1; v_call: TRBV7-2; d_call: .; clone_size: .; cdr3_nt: TGTGCCAGCAGCTTCATGCCAGGGTTCTCTGAAGCTTTCTTT; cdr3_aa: CASSFMPGFSEAFF
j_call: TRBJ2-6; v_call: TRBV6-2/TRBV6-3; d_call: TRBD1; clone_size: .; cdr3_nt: TGTGCCAGCCCCGGGGGACAGGGGGAAAAAACTGGGGCCAACGTCCTGACTTTC; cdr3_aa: CASPGGQGEKTGANVLTF
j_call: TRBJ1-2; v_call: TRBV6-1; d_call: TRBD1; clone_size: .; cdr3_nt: TGTGCCAGCAGAGAGGACAGGGGGCCTTTCTATGGCTACACCTTC; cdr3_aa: CASREDRGPFYGYTF
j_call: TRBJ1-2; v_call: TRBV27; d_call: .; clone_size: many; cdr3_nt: TGTGCCAGCAGTTCAATTGGAGGGTTAGCTAACTATGGCTACACCTTC; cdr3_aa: CASSSIGGLANYGYTF
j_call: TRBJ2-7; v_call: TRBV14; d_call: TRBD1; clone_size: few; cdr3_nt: TGTTCCAGCAGCCCGGGACAGACCTACGAGCAGTACTTC; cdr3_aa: CSSSPGQTYEQYF
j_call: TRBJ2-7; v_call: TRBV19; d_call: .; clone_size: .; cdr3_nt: TGTGCCAGTAGTAAGAGGGCAGGGGACCCCGAGCAGTACTTC; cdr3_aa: CASSKRAGDPEQYF
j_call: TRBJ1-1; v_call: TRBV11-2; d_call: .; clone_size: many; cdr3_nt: TGTGCCAGCAGCTTAGAGAGACAGAAGGCTTTCTTT; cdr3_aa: CASSLERQKAFF
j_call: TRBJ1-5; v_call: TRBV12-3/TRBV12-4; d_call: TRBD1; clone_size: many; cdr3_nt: TGTGCCAGCAGTATGGACAGGGGCAATCAGCCCCAGCATTTT; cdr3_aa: CASSMDRGNQPQHF
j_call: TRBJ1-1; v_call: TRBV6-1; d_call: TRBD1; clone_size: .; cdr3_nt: TGTGCCAGCAAGCCAGGGGGTGCCTACACTGAAGCTTTCTTT; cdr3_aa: CASKPGGAYTEAFF
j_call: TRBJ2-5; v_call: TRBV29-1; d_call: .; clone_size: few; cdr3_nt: TGCAGCGTGACTTGGAGATTGAAAGAGACCCAGTACTTC; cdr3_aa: CSVTWRLKETQYF
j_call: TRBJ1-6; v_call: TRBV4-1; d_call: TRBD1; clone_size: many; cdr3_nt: TGCGCCAGCAGCCAGAACTTACCTAGGGTGACAGGGGTAGGAAATTCACCCCTCCACTTT; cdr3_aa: CASSQNLPRVTGVGNSPLHF
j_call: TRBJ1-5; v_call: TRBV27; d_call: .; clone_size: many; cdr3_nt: TGTGCCAGCAGTTTTTTCGGTTATAGCAATCAGCCCCAGCATTTT; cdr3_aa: CASSFFGYSNQPQHF
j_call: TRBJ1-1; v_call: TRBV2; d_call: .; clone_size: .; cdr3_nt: TGTGCCAGCAGTGATGAGGTGGACACTGAAGCTTTCTTT; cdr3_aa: CASSDEVDTEAFF
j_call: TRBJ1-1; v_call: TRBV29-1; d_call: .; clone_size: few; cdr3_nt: TGCAGCTCCGATCAGGGGATAGGCACTGAAGCTTTCTTT; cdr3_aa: CSSDQGIGTEAFF
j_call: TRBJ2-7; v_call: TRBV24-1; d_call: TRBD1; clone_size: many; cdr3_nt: TGTGCCACCAGTGATGGACAGGACTCCTACGAGCAGTACTTC; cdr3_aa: CATSDGQDSYEQYF
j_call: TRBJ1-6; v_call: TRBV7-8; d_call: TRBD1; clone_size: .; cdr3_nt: TGTGCCAGTAAACAGGGGTCAGGTTCACCCCTCCACTTT; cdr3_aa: CASKQGSGSPLHF